The text below deals with one TCR beta chain. These data belong to a study of blood T cell repertoires in COVID-19. Study information: Sample material is recorded as cDNA or gDNA derived from T cells, B-cell-depleted T cells, or PBMCs.

Germline V CDR1 and CDR2: SGHDT, YYEEEE. With V trimmed by 1 base and J by 3 bases, 5 bases remained unmatched. This CDR3 has 15 residues. Per the study methods: Quantification of nucleated cells was approximated via reference gene primer amplification. Profiled with immunoSEQ multiplex PCR; TCRdb holds only in-frame clones, not every one. V, J and clone size reflect that table, while D and trimming were determined from the DNA. The sample includes more than 45,000 clones, roughly nine tenths of them seen just once. The chain has TRBV5-6 and TRBJ2-3; 7 bases agree with TRBD2. The specimen sequenced was peripheral blood. This TCR derives from a woman in her 70s with active COVID-19. The CDR3 protein is CASSLSGGATDTQYF. CDR3 bases: TGTGCCAGCAGCTTGTCGGGGGGAGCGACAGATACGCAGTATTTT.